The next 5 T cell receptor gamma chains were all read from a single sample in a study of Vδ1+ human thymocytes (dated by TCRdb to the late 2010s). What the authors observed across the whole study: Unlike the oligoclonal repertoires in peripheral blood, the thymic TRG and TRD repertoires appeared highly polyclonal, with Gaussian CDR3 length distributions.

No antigens are known for them. The sequencing machine was an Illumina MiSeq. RNA extraction was carried out with the RNeasy mini kit, and reverse transcription was then done using Superscript III. To generate the CDR3 amplicons, a multiplex PCR was run using pooled V-gene forward primers together with a constant-region reverse primer that carried Illumina adaptor overhangs. TCRdb reprocessed the public data with the CATT caller; entries with the same nucleotide sequence were combined afterwards. The sample has about 27,000 gamma-chain clones on record, about 18% of them singletons. Under 2% of the sample is taken by the ten largest. The material sequenced was Vdelta1+ gamma-delta thymocytes from the thymus. The sample's cell subset or site label, decoded: FACS-sorted CD3+ TCRalphabeta- TCRVdelta1+ TCRVdelta2- thymocytes. The receptors stem from a boy under two years old who had congenital heart surgery.

This clone came up a few times. The sample contains more than one DNA sequence encoding this CDR3. This chain joins TRGV5 and TRGJ1 or TRGJ2. Germline CDR1 reads VINAFY; CDR2 reads YDVSNSKD. The CDR3 contains 14 residues. With V trimmed by 0 bases and J by 4 bases, 6 bases remained unmatched. This CDR3 is CATWDRRGYYKKLF. CDR3 sequence (DNA): TGTGCCACCTGGGACAGGCGAGGGTATTATAAGAAACTCTTT.

The gene calls are TRGV4 and TRGJ1 or TRGJ2. From germline, CDR1 is EGSTGY and CDR2 YDSYTSSV. Losses at the gene ends were 0 bases for V and 7 bases for J; bases not matched to a gene: 9. The CDR3 has 14 residues. CDR3 in DNA: TGTGCCACCTGGGATGGGCCAAGGCGGTATAAGAAACTCTTT. As protein: CATWDGPRRYKKLF.

A few counts support this clone. This chain links TRGV9 with TRGJ1 or TRGJ2. Trimming cost V 3 bases and J 7 bases; bases outside gene matches: 12. This CDR3 contains 14 residues. Germline assignment: CDR1 GITISATS and CDR2 ISYDGTV (reference sequence). The CDR3 loop reads CALWEPQVVYKKLF. The CDR3 region has the DNA TGTGCCTTGTGGGAGCCTCAAGTTGTCTATAAGAAACTCTTT.

The table lists this clone with a few counts. The rearrangement links TRGV3 to TRGJ1 or TRGJ2. Germline CDR1 and CDR2: VTNTFY and YDVSTARD (reference sequence). CDR3 length equals 15 residues. Germline trimming cut 0 bases from V and 3 bases from J; bases unmatched to any gene: 8. CDR3 in amino acids: CATWDRPKSYYKKLF. DNA of the CDR3: TGTGCCACCTGGGACAGGCCCAAAAGTTATTATAAGAAACTCTTT.

This clone appeared a few times. A junction end diverges from the germline sequence, so it may reflect a read error. V is TRGV5 and J is TRGJ1 or TRGJ2. CDR1 and CDR2 from the germline V gene are VINAFY and YDVSNSKD. The length of the CDR3 is 11 residues. Here the CDR3 reads CATWDRPTIVF. CDR3 coding DNA: TGTGCCACCTGGGACAGGCCCACTATTGTCTTT.